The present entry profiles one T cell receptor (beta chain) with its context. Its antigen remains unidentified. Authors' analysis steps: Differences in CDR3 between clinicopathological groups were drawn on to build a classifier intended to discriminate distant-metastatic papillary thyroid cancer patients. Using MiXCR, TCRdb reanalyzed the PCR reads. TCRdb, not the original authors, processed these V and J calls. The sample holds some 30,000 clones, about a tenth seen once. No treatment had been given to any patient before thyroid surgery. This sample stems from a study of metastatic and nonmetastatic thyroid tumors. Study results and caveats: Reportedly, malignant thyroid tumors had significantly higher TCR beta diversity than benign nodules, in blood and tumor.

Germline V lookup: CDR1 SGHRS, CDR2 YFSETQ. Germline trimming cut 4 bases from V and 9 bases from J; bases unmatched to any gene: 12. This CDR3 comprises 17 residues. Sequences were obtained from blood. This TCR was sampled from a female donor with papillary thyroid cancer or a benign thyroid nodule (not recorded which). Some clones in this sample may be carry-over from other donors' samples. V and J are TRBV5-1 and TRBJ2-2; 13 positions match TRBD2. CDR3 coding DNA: TGCGCCAGCAGCCGCACCTGGACTAGCGGGAGTCCTTGGGAGCTGTTTTTT. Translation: CASSRTWTSGSPWELFF.